This T cell receptor beta chain was recorded in a study of T cell changes during pregnancy in multiple sclerosis. TCRdb's copy holds only in-frame clones and misses some; the assay was immunoSEQ multiplex PCR. The repertoire consists of tens of thousands of clones, with around 94% occurring once and the leading ten covering around 0.6%. Germline values: CDR1 MNHNS, CDR2 SASEGT. The V end lost 6 bases, the J end lost 0 bases, and 11 bases lay between the germline ends. The CDR3 totals 14 residues. This clone was counted a few times. The input for sequencing was CD4+ T cells from peripheral blood mononuclear cells, taken in the second trimester of pregnancy. The V gene is TRBV6-1, the J gene TRBJ1-1; D is unclear. The sequence came from a female donor with multiple sclerosis, enrolled in a pregnancy study. Here the CDR3 reads CASSQQIMNTEAFF. The CDR3 bases are TGTGCCAGCAGCCAACAGATTATGAACACTGAAGCTTTCTTT.